This T cell receptor beta chain comes out of a study of beta chain features in type 1 diabetes. Broader study findings: TCRB CDR3s from Type 1 diabetes patients were moderately but significantly shorter in all four CD4+ subsets. VDJ junctions sequenced from type 1 diabetes patients showed fewer insertions and more deletions.

The CDR3 is made up of 13 amino acids. The V gene's germline CDR1 is SQVTM and CDR2 ANQGSEA. The V gene end was trimmed by 7 bases and the J gene end by 5 bases; junction bases not matched to a gene: 8. The authors reverse transcribed all of the isolated RNA, so sequencing captured expressed TCRB transcripts. Method: immunoSEQ multiplex PCR; TCRdb's copy keeps in-frame clones and lacks some. Of more than 30,000 clones listed, 55% to 70% are singletons. For this clone: Its target is unknown.

V gene TRBV29-1 combines with J gene TRBJ2-5; 9 nucleotides agree with TRBD1. What was sequenced was Tregs from blood. This sequence originates from a woman in her twenties or thirties in good health. CDR3 DNA: TGCAGCGCATCACAGGGGGCGGGGGAGACCCAGTACTTC. It yields the protein CSASQGAGETQYF.